This entry lists 5 T cell receptor beta chains sequenced from one sample in a study of human T cells and chemical hapten exposure. TCRdb re-called the RACE reads with MiXCR, one entry per CDR3 protein. The table lists approximately 57,000 distinct CDR3 sequences, 9.3% of them singletons, with approximately 12% in the top ten. Time point reported: patch test 1, 2 weeks after DPC sensitization. Stated treatment: therapeutic diphenylcyclopropenone sensitization with weekly scalp DPC. The input for sequencing was whole blood, taken in connection with sensitization to the hapten diphenylcyclopropenone (DPC). The receptors were sampled from a middle-aged woman with alopecia areata. Some clones in this sample may be carry-over from other donors' samples.

This clonotype has only a few counts. The chain employs TRBV5-6 and TRBJ2-5, with 7 positions matching TRBD1. Germline loops: CDR1 SGHDT, CDR2 YYEEEE. CDR3 size: 13 residues. V gave up 1 base and J gave up 5 bases; unmatched junction bases: 2. The DNA of the CDR3 is TGTGCCAGCAGCTTGACAGGGGCGGAGACCCAGTACTTC. As protein: CASSLTGAETQYF.

The table lists this clonotype with many counts. This chain joins TRBV2 and TRBJ1-1; TRBD1 matches 8 bases. V dropped 5 bases and J dropped 4; count of bases not matched to a gene: 9. The CDR3 is 15 residues long. The germline V gene has CDR1 SNHLY and CDR2 FYNNEI. The CDR3 sequence: CASSTNRGTGTEAFF. The CDR3 nucleotides are TGTGCCAGCAGTACCAACAGGGGGACCGGCACTGAAGCTTTCTTT.

This clonotype was seen a handful of times. The rearrangement uses TRBV7-9 and TRBJ1-6, with a weak D call TRBD1 (6 bases). The V gene's germline CDR1 is SEHNR and CDR2 FQNEAQ (reference sequence). The CDR3 runs to 14 residues. The V end was cut by 1 base, the J end by 9 bases, with 10 bases between. CDR3 in DNA: TGTGCCAGCAGCTTAGGGGGGCTTTCTTCACCCCTCCACTTT. This translates into CASSLGGLSSPLHF.

This clonotype was observed many times. The chain uses TRBV5-4 and TRBJ1-6, with a possible D match to TRBD1 (5 bases). CDR1 SGHNT and CDR2 YYREEE come from the germline V gene (reference sequence). V was cut by 4 bases and J by 6 bases, with 11 bases left in between. The CDR3 loop spans 14 amino acids. CDR3 region: CASSLRQPNSPLHF. The CDR3 bases are TGTGCCAGCAGCCTACGACAGCCTAATTCACCCCTCCACTTT.

This clonotype ranks as medium-sized. DNA of the CDR3: TGTGCCAGCAGTAACCTTCAGGCCCTTAGCACAGATACGCAGTATTTT. It yields the protein CASSNLQALSTDTQYF. This rearrangement joins TRBV27 to TRBJ2-3; D uncertain. Germline loops: CDR1 MNHEY, CDR2 SMNVEV (reference sequence). The CDR3 extends over 16 amino acids. V lost 5 bases to trimming and J lost 0 bases, with 15 bases between them.